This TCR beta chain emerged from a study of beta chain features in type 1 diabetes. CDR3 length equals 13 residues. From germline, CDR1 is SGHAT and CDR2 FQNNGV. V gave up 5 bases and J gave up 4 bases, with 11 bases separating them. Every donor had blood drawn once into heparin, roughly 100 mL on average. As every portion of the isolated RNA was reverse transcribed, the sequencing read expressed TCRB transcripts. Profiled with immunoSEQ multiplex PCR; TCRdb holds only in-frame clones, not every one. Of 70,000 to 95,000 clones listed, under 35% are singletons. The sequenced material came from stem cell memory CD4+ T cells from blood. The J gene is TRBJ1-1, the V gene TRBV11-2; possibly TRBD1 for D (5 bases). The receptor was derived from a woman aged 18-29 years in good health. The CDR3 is CASSPFRGTEAFF. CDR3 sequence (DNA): TGTGCCAGCAGCCCATTTAGGGGCACTGAAGCTTTCTTT.